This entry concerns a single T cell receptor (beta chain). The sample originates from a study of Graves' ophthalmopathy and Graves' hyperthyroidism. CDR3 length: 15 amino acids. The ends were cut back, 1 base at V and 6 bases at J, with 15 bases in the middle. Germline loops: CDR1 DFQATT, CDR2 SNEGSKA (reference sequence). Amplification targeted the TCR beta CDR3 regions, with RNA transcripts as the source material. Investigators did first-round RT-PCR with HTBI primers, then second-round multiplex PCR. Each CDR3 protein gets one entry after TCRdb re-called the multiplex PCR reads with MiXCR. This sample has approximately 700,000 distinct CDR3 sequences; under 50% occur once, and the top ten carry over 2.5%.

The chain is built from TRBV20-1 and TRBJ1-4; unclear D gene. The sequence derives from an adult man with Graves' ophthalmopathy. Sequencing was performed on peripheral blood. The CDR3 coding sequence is TGCAGTGCTAGAGGGTCCGGGTTACTGGATGAAAAACTGTTTTTT. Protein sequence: CSARGSGLLDEKLFF.